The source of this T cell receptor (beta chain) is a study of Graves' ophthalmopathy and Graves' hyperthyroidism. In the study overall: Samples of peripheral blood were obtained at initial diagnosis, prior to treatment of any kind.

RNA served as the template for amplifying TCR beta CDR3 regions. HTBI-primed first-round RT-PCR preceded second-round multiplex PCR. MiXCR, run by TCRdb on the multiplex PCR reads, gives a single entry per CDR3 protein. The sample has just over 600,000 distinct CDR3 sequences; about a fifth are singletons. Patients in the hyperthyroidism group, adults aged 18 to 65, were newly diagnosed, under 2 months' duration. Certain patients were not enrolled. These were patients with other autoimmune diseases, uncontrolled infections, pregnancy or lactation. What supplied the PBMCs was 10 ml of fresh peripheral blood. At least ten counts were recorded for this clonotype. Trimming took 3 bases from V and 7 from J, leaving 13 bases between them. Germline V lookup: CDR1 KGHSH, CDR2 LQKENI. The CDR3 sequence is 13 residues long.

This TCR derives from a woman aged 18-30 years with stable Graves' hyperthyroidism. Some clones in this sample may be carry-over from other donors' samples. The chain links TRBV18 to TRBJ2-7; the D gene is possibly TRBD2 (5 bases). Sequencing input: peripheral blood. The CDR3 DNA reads TGTGCCAGCTCACCCGGGGTTTCTCGGGAGCAGTACTTC. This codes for CASSPGVSREQYF.